This passage covers 16 T cell receptor beta chains from one sample sequenced in a study of post-analysis software for immune sequencing data. Overall study results and limits: About five TRBV segments, including TRBV5-6, TRBV5-1 and TRBV20-1, were more frequent in patients than controls.

These receptors' targets are unknown. Incorporated into the TCR beta cDNA libraries were unique molecular identifiers, which served to reduce PCR and sequencing biases. TCRdb used MiXCR to reprocess the PCR reads, holding one entry per CDR3 protein. The sample includes 650,000 to 900,000 distinct CDR3 sequences, just over 45% of them seen just once. Source material: blood. The receptors shown here come from a girl aged 10-17 years with multiple sclerosis.

This clonotype was detected a few times. This chain uses TRBV20-1 with TRBJ2-7; TRBD2 aligns across 7 bases. CDR1 is DFQATT and CDR2 is SNEGSKA in the germline V gene (reference sequence). This CDR3 comprises 13 residues. V trimming: 5 bases; J trimming: 5 bases; junction bases outside the gene matches: 9. The CDR3 DNA follows: TGCAGTGCTCCTCGCGGGAGTAGCAACGAGCAGTACTTC. Protein sequence: CSAPRGSSNEQYF.

V is TRBV7-8 and J is TRBJ2-7; no reliable D call. The CDR3 is made up of 11 amino acids. Germline V gives CDR1 SGHVS, CDR2 FQNEAQ. Between the trimmed V and J ends, which lost 4 bases and 10 bases, there was a span of 11 bases. The CDR3, as DNA: TGTGCCAGCAGCTCCCCTTTGCCCCAGTACTTC. Translated, it gives CASSSPLPQYF. The full variable domain, with the rest looked up from reference TRBV7-8 and TRBJ2-7, is GAGVSQSPRYKVAKRGQDVALRCDPISGHVSLFWYQQALGQGPEFLTYFQNEAQLDKSGLPSDRFFAERPEGSVSTLKIQRTQQEDSAVYLCASSSPLPQYFGPGTRLTVT.

This clonotype turned up a few times. The chain recombines TRBV7-2 with TRBJ2-4; D is perhaps TRBD1 (5 bases). The J call is doubtful: the DNA matches TRBJ2-7 better. Per the germline V gene, CDR1 is SGHTA and CDR2 is FQGNSA. The CDR3 is 18 amino acids. CDR3 in DNA: TGTGCCAGCAGCTTAGGCCCTTTACCAGGGTCGATCTCCTACGAGCAGTACTTC. It specifies CASSLGPLPGSISYEQYF.

The genes are TRBV5-6 and TRBJ1-1; 7 bases map to TRBD1. Losses at the gene ends were 4 bases for V and 0 bases for J; bases not matched to a gene: 9. Germline V gene lookup returns CDR1 SGHDT and CDR2 YYEEEE. This CDR3 spans 16 amino acids. The CDR3 here is CASSPLTGSMNTEAFF. The CDR3, as DNA: TGTGCCAGCAGCCCCCTGACAGGGTCCATGAACACTGAAGCTTTCTTT. Supplemented by reference TRBV5-6 and TRBJ1-1, the full variable domain reads DAGVTQSPTHLIKTRGQQVTLRCSPKSGHDTVSWYQQALGQGPQFIFQYYEEEERQRGNFPDRFSGHQFPNYSSELNVNALLLGDSALYLCASSPLTGSMNTEAFFGQGTRLTVV.

The CDR3 spells CAWSAEEETQYF. The CDR3 DNA sequence: TGTGCCTGGAGTGCAGAGGAAGAGACCCAGTACTTC. The V call is TRBV30, the J call TRBJ2-5; D not certain. V was pared by 1 base and J by 3 bases, with 6 bases between. The CDR3 length is 12 residues. From germline, CDR1 is GTSNPN and CDR2 SVGIG (reference sequence). The full variable domain, completed using reference TRBV30 and TRBJ2-5, is SQTIHQWPATLVQPVGSPLSLECTVEGTSNPNLYWYRQAAGRGLQLLFYSVGIGQISSEVPQNLSASRPQDRQFILSSKKLLLSDSGFYLCAWSAEEETQYFGPGTRLLVL.

The V call is TRBV7-2, the J call TRBJ2-1; D is unclear. V lost 1 base to trimming and J lost 4 bases, with 11 bases between them. Germline V gene data show CDR1 as SGHTA and CDR2 as FQGNSA. The CDR3 extends over 15 amino acids. DNA for the CDR3: TGTGCCAGCAGCTTAGGATGGGCCGTATACAATGAGCAGTTCTTC. Amino acids: CASSLGWAVYNEQFF. Based on the CDR3 plus reference TRBV7-2 and TRBJ2-1, the full variable domain is GAGVSQSPSNKVTEKGKDVELRCDPISGHTALYWYRQSLGQGLEFLIYFQGNSAPDKSGLPSDRFSAERTGGSVSTLTIQRTQQEDSAVYLCASSLGWAVYNEQFFGPGTRLTVL.

This clonotype was observed at least ten times. At one end the junction does not follow the germline gene, possibly because of a read error. The chain joins TRBV5-1 to TRBJ2-3; D not resolved. The CDR3 has 11 residues. CDR1 is SGHRS and CDR2 is YFSETQ in the germline V gene. The DNA for the CDR3 is TGTGCCAGCAGCTTGGAAGATACGCAGTATTTT. Amino acids: CASSLEDTQYF. Full variable domain (outside the CDR3, taken from reference TRBV5-1 and TRBJ2-3): KAGVTQTPRYLIKTRGQQVTLSCSPISGHRSVSWYQQTPGQGLQFLFEYFSETQRNKGNFPGRFSGRQFSNSRSEMNVSTLELGDSALYLCASSLEDTQYFGPGTRLTVL.

The rearrangement uses TRBV5-1 and TRBJ2-3; D remains unclear. This CDR3 has 15 residues. CDR1 is SGHRS, CDR2 YFSETQ, per germline. Trimming stripped 2 bases from V and 0 bases from J, with 10 bases between. The CDR3 sequence: CASSFTPFSTDTQYF. CDR3 nucleotides: TGCGCCAGCAGCTTCACCCCATTCAGCACAGATACGCAGTATTTT.

This clonotype has more than one count but fewer than ten. This chain links TRBV30 with TRBJ2-1; TRBD2 agrees at 9 bases. Per germline, CDR1 GTSNPN and CDR2 SVGIG (reference sequence). The CDR3 has 14 amino acids. Losses at the gene ends were 4 bases for V and 7 bases for J; bases not matched to a gene: 8. Written as DNA, the CDR3 is TGTGCCTGGAATAGCGGGAGAAGCCTGAATGAGCAGTTCTTC. Its translation is CAWNSGRSLNEQFF.

This clonotype was recorded once. The V gene is TRBV7-2, the J gene TRBJ2-5; D is unclear. Germline assignment: CDR1 SGHTA and CDR2 FQGNSA. This CDR3 comprises 13 residues. V was trimmed by 5 bases and J by 0 bases, leaving 7 bases between them. CDR3 loop: CASSPAYQETQYF. DNA of the CDR3: TGTGCCAGCAGCCCTGCGTACCAAGAGACCCAGTACTTC. Together with reference TRBV7-2 and TRBJ2-5, the CDR3 gives the full variable domain: GAGVSQSPSNKVTEKGKDVELRCDPISGHTALYWYRQSLGQGLEFLIYFQGNSAPDKSGLPSDRFSAERTGGSVSTLTIQRTQQEDSAVYLCASSPAYQETQYFGPGTRLLVL.

In its sample, this clonotype was seen a few times. J is TRBJ2-1 and V is TRBV25-1; a possible D gene is TRBD2 (6 bases). Trimming left V 7 bases short and J 7 bases short, with 11 bases between. Germline V gene lookup returns CDR1 MGHDK and CDR2 SYGVNS. The CDR3 is 12 amino acids. The CDR3 here is CASMSGPNEQFF. In DNA form, the CDR3 reads TGTGCCAGCATGAGCGGGCCGAATGAGCAGTTCTTC. Full variable domain (remainder filled in from reference TRBV25-1 and TRBJ2-1): EADIYQTPRYLVIGTGKKITLECSQTMGHDKMYWYQQDPGMELHLIHYSYGVNSTEKGDLSSESTVSRIRTEHFPLTLESARPSHTSQYLCASMSGPNEQFFGPGTRLTVL.

J is TRBJ1-5 and V is TRBV6-2 or TRBV6-3, with D unresolved. V was pared by 7 bases and J by 1 base, with 11 bases between. This CDR3 region has 14 residues. CDR1 is MNHEY, CDR2 SVGEGT, per germline. The CDR3 reads CASNPQVSNQPQHF. The CDR3, as DNA: TGTGCCAGCAATCCTCAGGTCAGCAATCAGCCCCAGCATTTT.

CDR3 in DNA: TGTGCCAGCAGCTTCTTTGGAGGGGTAGTATCCTACGAGCAGTACTTC. Protein sequence: CASSFFGGVVSYEQYF. This sequence joins TRBV11-1 and TRBJ2-7; D is possibly TRBD2 (6 bases). The V end was cut by 3 bases, the J end by 1 base, with 16 bases between. CDR1 and CDR2 (germline): SGHAT, FQDESV (reference sequence). CDR3 size: 16 residues.

The chain couples TRBV15 to TRBJ1-2; D remains ambiguous. CDR1 and CDR2 (germline): LNHNV, YYDKDF (reference sequence). There are 14 residues in the CDR3. V shed 0 bases and J shed 3 bases, with 8 bases lying between them. The CDR3 loop is CATSRDLTDYGYTF. The CDR3 DNA reads TGTGCCACCAGCAGAGATCTAACAGACTATGGCTACACCTTC.

This rearrangement joins TRBV20-1 to TRBJ1-2, with TRBD1 matching over 9 bases. J gave up 4 bases and V 6 bases, and 9 bases lay outside the gene matches. Germline CDR1 is DFQATT and CDR2 is SNEGSKA (reference sequence). The CDR3 covers 14 residues. The CDR3 coding sequence is TGCAGTGCCGTTGGGACAGGGAAGCCCTATGGCTACACCTTC. Residues: CSAVGTGKPYGYTF.

The V gene is TRBV7-3, the J gene TRBJ1-2, with 7 positions matching TRBD1. The CDR3 is 13 amino acids. Germline V gene data show CDR1 as SGHTA and CDR2 as FQGTGA. The V gene end was trimmed by 3 bases and the J gene end by 8 bases; junction bases not matched to a gene: 6. The CDR3 protein is CASSFKGGLGYTF. Written as DNA, the CDR3 is TGTGCCAGCAGCTTCAAAGGGGGCTTGGGCTACACCTTC.